This passage covers 2 T cell receptor beta chains from one sample sequenced in a study of cytomegalovirus exposure and HLA in healthy donors. The method was immunoSEQ multiplex PCR; TCRdb's version includes in-frame clones alone and lacks a portion of them. The sample records about 220,000 clones, 85% to 95% being singletons. The sequenced sample consisted of PBMCs. Receptors originate from a woman aged 18-30 years in good health and CMV-seronegative.

Only one count was recorded for this clone. This rearrangement joins TRBV27 to TRBJ1-2, with 9 bases fitting TRBD1. V was pared by 5 bases and J by 7 bases, with 8 bases of the junction left unmatched. Germline CDR1 reads MNHEY; CDR2 reads SMNVEV (reference sequence). CDR3 length: 14 amino acids. CDR3 coding DNA: TGTGCCAGCAGTCCGGGACAGGGTATCGGTGGCTACACCTTC. This gives the protein CASSPGQGIGGYTF.

This clone appeared once. This sequence joins TRBV5-1 and TRBJ2-3; 7 nucleotides match TRBD1. CDR3 length: 14 amino acids. Germline CDR1 and CDR2: SGHRS and YFSETQ. The ends lost 2 bases at V and 1 base at J; junction bases unmatched: 1. CDR3 nucleotides: TGCGCCAGCAGCTTTGACAGGGGCACAGATACGCAGTATTTT. This encodes CASSFDRGTDTQYF.